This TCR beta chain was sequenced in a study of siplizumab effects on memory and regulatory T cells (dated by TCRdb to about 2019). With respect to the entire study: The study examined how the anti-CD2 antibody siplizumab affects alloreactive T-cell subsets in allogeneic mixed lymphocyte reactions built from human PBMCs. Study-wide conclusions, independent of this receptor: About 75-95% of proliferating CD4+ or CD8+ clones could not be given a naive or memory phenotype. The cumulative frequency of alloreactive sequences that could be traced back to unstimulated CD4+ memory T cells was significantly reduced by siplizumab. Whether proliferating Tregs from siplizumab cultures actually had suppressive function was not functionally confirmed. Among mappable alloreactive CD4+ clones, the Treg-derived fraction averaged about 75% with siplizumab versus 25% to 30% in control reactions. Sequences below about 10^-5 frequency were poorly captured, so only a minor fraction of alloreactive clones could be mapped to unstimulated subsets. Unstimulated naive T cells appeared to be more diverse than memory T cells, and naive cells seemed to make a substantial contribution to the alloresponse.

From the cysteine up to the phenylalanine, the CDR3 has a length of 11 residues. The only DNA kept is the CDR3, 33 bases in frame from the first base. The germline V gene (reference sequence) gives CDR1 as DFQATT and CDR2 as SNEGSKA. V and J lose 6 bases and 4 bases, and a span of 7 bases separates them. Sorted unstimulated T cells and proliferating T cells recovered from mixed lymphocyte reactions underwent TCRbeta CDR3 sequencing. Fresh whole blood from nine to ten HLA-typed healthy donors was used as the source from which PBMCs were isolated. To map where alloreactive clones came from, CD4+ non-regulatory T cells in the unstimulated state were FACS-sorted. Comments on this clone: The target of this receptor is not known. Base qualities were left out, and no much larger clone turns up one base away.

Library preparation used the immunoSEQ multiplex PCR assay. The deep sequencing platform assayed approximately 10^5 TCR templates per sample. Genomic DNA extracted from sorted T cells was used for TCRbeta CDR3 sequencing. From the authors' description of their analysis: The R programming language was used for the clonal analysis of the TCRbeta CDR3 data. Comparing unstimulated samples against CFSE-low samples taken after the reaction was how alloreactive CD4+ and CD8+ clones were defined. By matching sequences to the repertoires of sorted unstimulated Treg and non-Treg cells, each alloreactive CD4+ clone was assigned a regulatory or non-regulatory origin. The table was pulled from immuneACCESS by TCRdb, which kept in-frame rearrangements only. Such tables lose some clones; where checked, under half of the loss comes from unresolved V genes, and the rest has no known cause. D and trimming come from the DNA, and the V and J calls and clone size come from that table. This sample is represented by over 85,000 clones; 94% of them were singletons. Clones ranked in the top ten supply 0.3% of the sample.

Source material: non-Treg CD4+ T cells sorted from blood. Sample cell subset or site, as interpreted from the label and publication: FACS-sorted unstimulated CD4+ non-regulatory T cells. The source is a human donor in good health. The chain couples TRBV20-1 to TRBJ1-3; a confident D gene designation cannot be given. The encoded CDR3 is CSASQGNTIYF. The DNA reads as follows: TGCAGTGCATCCCAGGGAAACACCATATATTTT.